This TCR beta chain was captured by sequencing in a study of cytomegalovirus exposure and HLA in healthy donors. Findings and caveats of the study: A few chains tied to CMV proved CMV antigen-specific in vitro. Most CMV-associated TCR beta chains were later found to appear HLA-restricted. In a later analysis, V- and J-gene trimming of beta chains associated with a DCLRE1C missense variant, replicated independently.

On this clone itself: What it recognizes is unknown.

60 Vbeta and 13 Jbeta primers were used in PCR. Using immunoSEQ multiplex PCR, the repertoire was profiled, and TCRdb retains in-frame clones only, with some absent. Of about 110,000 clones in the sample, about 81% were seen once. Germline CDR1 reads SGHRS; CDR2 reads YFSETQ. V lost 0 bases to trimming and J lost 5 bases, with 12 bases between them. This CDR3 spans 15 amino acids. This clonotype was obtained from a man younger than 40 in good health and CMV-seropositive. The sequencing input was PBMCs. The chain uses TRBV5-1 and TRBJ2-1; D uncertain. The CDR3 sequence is CASSLARIQDNEQFF. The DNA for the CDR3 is TGCGCCAGCAGCTTGGCCAGGATTCAAGACAATGAGCAGTTCTTC.